This is a list of T cell receptor beta chains from one sample in a study of blood T cells in healthy people across ages. TCRdb recomputed calls from the 5' RACE reads with MiXCR, one row per CDR3 protein. This table holds some 1.4 million distinct CDR3 sequences, roughly 40% found once. Sequencing was carried out using blood. Source of these receptors: a woman aged 18-29 years in good health. The CDR3 runs from the conserved cysteine through the conserved F or W. D genes are given only for firm matches. Clone size is not always given. Where it is, it says once, few, many or a class for expanded clones.

cdr3_length	v_call	d_call	clone_size	j_call	cdr3_nt	cdr3_aa
16	TRBV19	TRBD1	-	TRBJ1-5	TGTGCCAGTAGTAGACAGGGGGCGCGGGGCAATCAGCCCCAGCATTTT	CASSRQGARGNQPQHF
12	TRBV7-9	-	many	TRBJ2-3	TGTGCCAGCAGGGGGGACACAGATACGCAGTATTTT	CASRGDTDTQYF
14	TRBV5-4	-	-	TRBJ1-1	TGTGCCAGCAGCTCCCGGGACCCTTATACTGTTCATTTCTTT	CASSSRDPYTVHFF
16	TRBV4-1	TRBD2	few	TRBJ2-3	TGCGCCAGCAGCCGAGGGACTAGCGGGGGAGGAGATACGCAGTATTTT	CASSRGTSGGGDTQYF
15	TRBV3-1	TRBD2	few	TRBJ2-1	TGTGCCAGCAGCCCCTCGGGCGGGAGTGGTAATGAGCAGTTCTTC	CASSPSGGSGNEQFF
14	TRBV28	TRBD2	-	TRBJ2-5	TGTGCCAGTCGGGACGGACTAGCGGGGGGGACCCAGTACTTC	CASRDGLAGGTQYF
13	TRBV30	TRBD1	-	TRBJ1-5	TGTGCCTGGAGTAGGACAGGGGGACAGCCCCAGCATTTT	CAWSRTGGQPQHF
15	TRBV5-1	-	few	TRBJ1-1	TGCGCCAGCAGCCCGACGACGGGGGTGAACACTGAAGCTTTCTTT	CASSPTTGVNTEAFF
15	TRBV2	-	-	TRBJ1-5	TGTGCCAGCAGGGAACGACAGGACAGCAATCAGCCCCAGCATTTT	CASRERQDSNQPQHF
13	TRBV20-1	-	-	TRBJ1-4	TGCAGTGCGGGACTGGTGTCCATTGAAAAACTGTTTTTT	CSAGLVSIEKLFF
16	TRBV12-3/TRBV12-4	TRBD2	-	TRBJ2-5	TGTGCCGGCAGTTTTTTAGGACTAGCGGGAGGAGAGACCCAGTACTTC	CAGSFLGLAGGETQYF
17	TRBV5-1	TRBD2	-	TRBJ2-2	TGCGCCAGCAGCCCGGAGGGACTAGCGGTGAACACCGGGGAGCTGTTTTTT	CASSPEGLAVNTGELFF
16	TRBV5-1	-	few	TRBJ2-1	TGCGCCAGCAGCTTGAAGGCGGGGAGCTCCTACAATGAGCAGTTCTTC	CASSLKAGSSYNEQFF
12	TRBV20-1	-	few	TRBJ2-1	TGCAGTGCTAGCCCGGGGGCAAATGAGCAGTTCTTC	CSASPGANEQFF
14	TRBV6-1	-	-	TRBJ1-2	TGTGCCAGCAGTGGACGACAGGAGCTGGGGGGCTACACCTTC	CASSGRQELGGYTF
16	TRBV29-1	TRBD2	-	TRBJ2-1	TGCAGCGGTTCCGGGACTAGCGGGAGGCGGGACAATGAGCAGTTCTTC	CSGSGTSGRRDNEQFF
12	TRBV2	-	few	TRBJ1-6	TGTGCCAGCAGACTAGACAATTCACCCCTCCACTTT	CASRLDNSPLHF
19	TRBV3-1	-	few	TRBJ2-1	TGTGCCAGCAGCACACCTATCCTCCGACCGGGATCCCCCTCGGGTGAGCAGTTCTTC	CASSTPILRPGSPSGEQFF
17	TRBV6-5	TRBD1	-	TRBJ1-2	TGTGCCAGCAGTTACTCGAATTTAGCCCGGACAGGGTTTGGCTACACCTTC	CASSYSNLARTGFGYTF
18	TRBV20-1	-	-	TRBJ2-1	TGCAGTGCTAGAGACCTCCGTGGAGTACAGGTGACCTACAATGAGCAGTTCTTC	CSARDLRGVQVTYNEQFF
15	TRBV24-1	TRBD2	few	TRBJ2-1	TGTGCCACCAGTGATGCGGGGGGCCGCTACAATGAGCAGTTCTTC	CATSDAGGRYNEQFF
13	TRBV6-1	TRBD1	-	TRBJ1-6	TGTGCCAGCAGTGAACAAGGGGGCTCACCCCTCCACTTT	CASSEQGGSPLHF
15	TRBV6-2/TRBV6-3	-	-	TRBJ2-1	TGTGCCAGCAGTGGACCAGGGGTGCCCTACAATGAGCAGTTCTTC	CASSGPGVPYNEQFF
15	TRBV27	-	-	TRBJ2-3	TGTGTCAGCAGTTTTCTAGGCCCCAACACAGATACGCAGTATTTT	CVSSFLGPNTDTQYF
16	TRBV20-1	TRBD2	-	TRBJ2-1	TGCAGTGCTAGAGATTCTAGCGGCTTCTTCTACAATGAGCAGTTCTTC	CSARDSSGFFYNEQFF
13	TRBV29-1	TRBD1	-	TRBJ2-5	TGCAGCGCTGCGGCAGGGGGCATCGAGACCCAGTACTTC	CSAAAGGIETQYF
18	TRBV4-2	TRBD1	-	TRBJ1-2	TGTGCCAGCAGCCAATATAGCAGGGGGGAGTGGGCTAACTATGGCTACACCTTC	CASSQYSRGEWANYGYTF
19	TRBV6-1	TRBD2	few	TRBJ2-1	TGTGCCAGCAGGAAATCCGGGACTAGCGGGGCAAGCTCCTACAATGAGCAGTTCTTC	CASRKSGTSGASSYNEQFF
16	TRBV19	-	-	TRBJ2-1	TGTGCCAGTAGTATTCTTCCCAACGGATTCAACAATGAGCAGTTCTTC	CASSILPNGFNNEQFF
15	TRBV18	TRBD1	-	TRBJ2-3	TGTGCCAGCTCCCTTGCGACAGGGGGCGCGGATACGCAGTATTTT	CASSLATGGADTQYF
13	TRBV29-1	TRBD2	-	TRBJ2-7	TGCAGCGTTGCCGCGGGAGGGCCGCTCGAGCAGTACTTC	CSVAAGGPLEQYF
14	TRBV6-6	-	few	TRBJ2-7	TGTGCCAGCAGTTACTCTGGTTTGGGGTCCGAGCAGTACTTC	CASSYSGLGSEQYF
12	TRBV24-1	-	-	TRBJ2-7	TGTACCACCCAGTCGGGGTCCGACGAGCAGTACTTC	CTTQSGSDEQYF
15	TRBV28	-	-	TRBJ1-5	TGTACCAGCAGCTCGAGCGCAGGGTACAATCAGCCCCAGCATTTT	CTSSSSAGYNQPQHF
14	TRBV12-3/TRBV12-4	TRBD1	few	TRBJ1-5	TGTGCCAGCAGTCCCAGGACAGGGTTTCAGCCCCAGCATTTT	CASSPRTGFQPQHF
12	TRBV7-9	-	-	TRBJ2-7	TGTGCCAGCAGCTTTTTAGTGGAGGAGCAGTACTTC	CASSFLVEEQYF